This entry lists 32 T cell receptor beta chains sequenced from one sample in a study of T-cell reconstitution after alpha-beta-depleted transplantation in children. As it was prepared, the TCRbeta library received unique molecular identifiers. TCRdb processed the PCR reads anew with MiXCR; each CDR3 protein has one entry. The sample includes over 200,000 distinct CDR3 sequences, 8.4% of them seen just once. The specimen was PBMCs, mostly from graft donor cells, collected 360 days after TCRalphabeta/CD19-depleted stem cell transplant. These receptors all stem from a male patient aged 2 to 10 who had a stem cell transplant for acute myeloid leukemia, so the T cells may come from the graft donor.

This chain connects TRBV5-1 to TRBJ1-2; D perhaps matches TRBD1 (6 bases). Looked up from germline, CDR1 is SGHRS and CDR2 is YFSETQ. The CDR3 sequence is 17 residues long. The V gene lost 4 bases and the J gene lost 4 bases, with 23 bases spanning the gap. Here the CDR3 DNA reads TGCGCCAGCAGCCCTGGCCCCACAGGGCCCCTGGGCTATGGCTACACCTTC. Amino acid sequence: CASSPGPTGPLGYGYTF.

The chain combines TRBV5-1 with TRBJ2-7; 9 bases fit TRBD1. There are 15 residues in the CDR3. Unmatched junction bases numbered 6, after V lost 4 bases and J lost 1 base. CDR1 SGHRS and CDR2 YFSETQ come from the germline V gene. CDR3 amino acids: CASSPDDRGSYEQYF. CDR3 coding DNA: TGCGCCAGCAGCCCTGACGACAGGGGGTCCTACGAGCAGTACTTC.

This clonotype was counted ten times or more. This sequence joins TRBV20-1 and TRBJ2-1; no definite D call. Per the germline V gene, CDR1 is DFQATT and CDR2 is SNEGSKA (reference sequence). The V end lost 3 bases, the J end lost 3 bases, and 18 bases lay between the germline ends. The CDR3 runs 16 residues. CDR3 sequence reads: CSASDWAGRFYNEQFF. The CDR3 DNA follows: TGCAGTGCTAGTGACTGGGCCGGACGTTTCTACAATGAGCAGTTCTTC.

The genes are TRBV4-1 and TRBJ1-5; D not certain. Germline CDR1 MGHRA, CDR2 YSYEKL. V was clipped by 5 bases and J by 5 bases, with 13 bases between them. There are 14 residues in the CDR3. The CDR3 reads CASSSWSGHQPQHF. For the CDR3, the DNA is TGCGCCAGCAGCTCTTGGAGTGGGCATCAGCCCCAGCATTTT.

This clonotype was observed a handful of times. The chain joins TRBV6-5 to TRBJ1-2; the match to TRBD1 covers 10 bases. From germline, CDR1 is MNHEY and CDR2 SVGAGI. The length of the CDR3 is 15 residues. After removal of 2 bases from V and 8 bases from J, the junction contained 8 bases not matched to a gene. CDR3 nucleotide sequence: TGTGCCAGCAGTTACGAGACAGGGGGCGCTCACGGCTACACCTTC. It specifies CASSYETGGAHGYTF.

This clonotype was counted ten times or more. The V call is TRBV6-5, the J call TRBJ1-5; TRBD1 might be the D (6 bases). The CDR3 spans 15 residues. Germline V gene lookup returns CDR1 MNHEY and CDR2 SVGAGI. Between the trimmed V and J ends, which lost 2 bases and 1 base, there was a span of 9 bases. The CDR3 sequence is CASSYGQGSNQPQHF. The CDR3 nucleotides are TGTGCCAGCAGTTACGGCCAGGGGAGCAATCAGCCCCAGCATTTT.

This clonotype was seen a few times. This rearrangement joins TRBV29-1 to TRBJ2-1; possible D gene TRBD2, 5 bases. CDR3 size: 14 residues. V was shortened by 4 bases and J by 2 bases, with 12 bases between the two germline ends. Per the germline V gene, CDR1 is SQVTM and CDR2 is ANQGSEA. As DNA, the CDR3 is TGCAGCGTTGCTAGCCTAACTACCTACAATGAGCAGTTCTTC. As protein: CSVASLTTYNEQFF.

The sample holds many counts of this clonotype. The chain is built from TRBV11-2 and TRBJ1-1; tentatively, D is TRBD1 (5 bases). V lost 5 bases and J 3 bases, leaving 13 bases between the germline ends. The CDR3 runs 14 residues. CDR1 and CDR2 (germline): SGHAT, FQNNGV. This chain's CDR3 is CASSRRLGDTEAFF. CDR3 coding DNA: TGTGCCAGCAGCCGGAGGCTGGGGGACACTGAAGCTTTCTTT.

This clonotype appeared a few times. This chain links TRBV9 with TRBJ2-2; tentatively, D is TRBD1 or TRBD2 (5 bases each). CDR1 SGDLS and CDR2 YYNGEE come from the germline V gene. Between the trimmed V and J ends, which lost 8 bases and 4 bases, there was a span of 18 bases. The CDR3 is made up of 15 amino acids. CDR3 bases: TGTGCCAGTTCCGCCTTTGAGGGGACCACCGGGGAGCTGTTTTTT. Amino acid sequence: CASSAFEGTTGELFF.

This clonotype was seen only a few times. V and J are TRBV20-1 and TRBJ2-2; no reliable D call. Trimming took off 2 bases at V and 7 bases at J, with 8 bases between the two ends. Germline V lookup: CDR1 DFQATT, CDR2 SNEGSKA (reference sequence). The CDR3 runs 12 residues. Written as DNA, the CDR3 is TGCAGTGCTAGAAGGCCGGTCGGGGAGCTGTTTTTT. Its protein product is CSARRPVGELFF.

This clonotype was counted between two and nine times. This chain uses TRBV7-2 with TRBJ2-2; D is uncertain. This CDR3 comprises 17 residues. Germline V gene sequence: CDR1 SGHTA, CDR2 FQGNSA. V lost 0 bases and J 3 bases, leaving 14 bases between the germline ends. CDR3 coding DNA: TGTGCCAGCAGCTTAGCCTTTGTGCCGGAGCACACCGGGGAGCTGTTTTTT. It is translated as CASSLAFVPEHTGELFF.

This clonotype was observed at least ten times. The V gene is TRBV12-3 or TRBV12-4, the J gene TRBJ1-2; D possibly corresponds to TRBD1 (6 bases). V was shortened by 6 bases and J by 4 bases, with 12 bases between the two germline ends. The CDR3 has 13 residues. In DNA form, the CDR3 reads TGTGCCAGCAGACCAACAGGGCTCTATGGCTACACCTTC. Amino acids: CASRPTGLYGYTF.

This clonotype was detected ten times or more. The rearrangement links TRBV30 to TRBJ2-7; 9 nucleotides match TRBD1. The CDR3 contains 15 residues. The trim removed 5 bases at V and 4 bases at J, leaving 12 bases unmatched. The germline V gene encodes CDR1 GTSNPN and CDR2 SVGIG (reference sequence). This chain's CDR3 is CAWQDRTGGKYEQYF. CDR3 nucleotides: TGTGCCTGGCAAGACCGAACAGGGGGCAAATACGAGCAGTACTTC.

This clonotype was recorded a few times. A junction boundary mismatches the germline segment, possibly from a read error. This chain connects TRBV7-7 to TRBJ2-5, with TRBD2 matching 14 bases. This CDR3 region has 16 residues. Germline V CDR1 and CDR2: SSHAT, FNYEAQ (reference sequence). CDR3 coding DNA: TGTGCTAGCAGCCCGATGGGACTAGCGGGAGAAGAGACCCAGTACTTC. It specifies CASSPMGLAGEETQYF.

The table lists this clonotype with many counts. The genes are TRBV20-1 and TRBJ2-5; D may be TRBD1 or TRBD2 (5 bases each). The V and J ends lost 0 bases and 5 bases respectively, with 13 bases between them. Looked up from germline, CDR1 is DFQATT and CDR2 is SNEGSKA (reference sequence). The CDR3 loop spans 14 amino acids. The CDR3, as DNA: TGCAGTGCTAGAGATCTATATTGGGGGGAGACCCAGTACTTC. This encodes CSARDLYWGETQYF.

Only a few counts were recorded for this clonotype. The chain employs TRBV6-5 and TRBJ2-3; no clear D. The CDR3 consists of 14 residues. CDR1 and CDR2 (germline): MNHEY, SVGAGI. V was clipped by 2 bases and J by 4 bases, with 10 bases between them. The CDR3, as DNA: TGTGCCAGCAGTTACCTGGACGACTCAGATACGCAGTATTTT. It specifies CASSYLDDSDTQYF.

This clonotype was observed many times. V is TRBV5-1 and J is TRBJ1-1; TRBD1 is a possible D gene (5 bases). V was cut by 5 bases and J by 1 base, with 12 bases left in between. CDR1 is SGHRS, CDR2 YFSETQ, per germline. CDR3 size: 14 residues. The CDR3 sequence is CASSDSDANTEAFF. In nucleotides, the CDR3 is TGCGCCAGCAGTGACAGCGATGCGAACACTGAAGCTTTCTTT. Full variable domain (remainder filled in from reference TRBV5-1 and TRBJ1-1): KAGVTQTPRYLIKTRGQQVTLSCSPISGHRSVSWYQQTPGQGLQFLFEYFSETQRNKGNFPGRFSGRQFSNSRSEMNVSTLELGDSALYLCASSDSDANTEAFFGQGTRLTVV.

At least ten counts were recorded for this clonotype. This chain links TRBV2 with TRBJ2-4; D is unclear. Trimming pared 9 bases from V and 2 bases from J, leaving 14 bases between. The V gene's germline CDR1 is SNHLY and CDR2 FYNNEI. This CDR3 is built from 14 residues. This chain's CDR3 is CASSRFRPKNIQYF. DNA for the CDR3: TGTGCCAGTTCCCGTTTCAGGCCCAAAAACATTCAGTACTTC. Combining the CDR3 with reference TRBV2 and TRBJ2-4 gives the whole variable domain EPEVTQTPSHQVTQMGQEVILRCVPISNHLYFYWYRQILGQKVEFLVSFYNNEISEKSEIFDDQFSVERPDGSNFTLKIRSTKLEDSAMYFCASSRFRPKNIQYFGAGTRLSVL.

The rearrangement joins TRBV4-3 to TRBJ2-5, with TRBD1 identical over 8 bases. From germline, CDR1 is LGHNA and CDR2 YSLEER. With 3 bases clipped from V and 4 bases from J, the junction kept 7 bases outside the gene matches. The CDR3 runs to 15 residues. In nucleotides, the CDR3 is TGCGCCAGCAGCCACGGACAGGGCCTAGGAGAGACCCAGTACTTC. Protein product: CASSHGQGLGETQYF.

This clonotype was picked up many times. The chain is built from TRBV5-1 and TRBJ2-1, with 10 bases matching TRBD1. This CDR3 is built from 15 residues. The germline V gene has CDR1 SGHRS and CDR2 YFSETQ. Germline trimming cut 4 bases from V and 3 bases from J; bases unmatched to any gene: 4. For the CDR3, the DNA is TGCGCCAGCAGCCCCTGGACAGGGGGCTACAATGAGCAGTTCTTC. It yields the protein CASSPWTGGYNEQFF.

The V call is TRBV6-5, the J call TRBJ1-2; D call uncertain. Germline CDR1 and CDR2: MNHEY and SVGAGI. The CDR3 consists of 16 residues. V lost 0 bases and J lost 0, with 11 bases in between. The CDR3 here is CASSYSNSLANYGYTF. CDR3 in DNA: TGTGCCAGCAGTTACTCGAACTCCCTAGCTAACTATGGCTACACCTTC.

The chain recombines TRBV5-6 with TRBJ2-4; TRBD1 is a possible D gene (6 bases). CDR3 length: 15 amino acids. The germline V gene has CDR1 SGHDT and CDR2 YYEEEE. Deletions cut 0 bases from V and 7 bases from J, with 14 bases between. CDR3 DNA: TGTGCCAGCAGCTTGGAGACAGGACCACCGAACATTCAGTACTTC. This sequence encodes CASSLETGPPNIQYF.

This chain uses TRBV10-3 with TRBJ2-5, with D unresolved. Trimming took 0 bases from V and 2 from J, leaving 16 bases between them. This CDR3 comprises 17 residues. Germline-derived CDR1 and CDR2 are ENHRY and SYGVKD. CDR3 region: CAISESKTSARQETQYF. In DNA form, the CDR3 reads TGTGCCATCAGTGAGTCTAAGACAAGCGCAAGGCAAGAGACCCAGTACTTC.

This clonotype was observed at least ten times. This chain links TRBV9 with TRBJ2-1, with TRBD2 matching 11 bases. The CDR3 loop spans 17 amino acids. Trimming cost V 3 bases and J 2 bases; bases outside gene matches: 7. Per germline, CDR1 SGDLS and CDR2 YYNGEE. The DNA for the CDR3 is TGTGCCAGCAGCGCCCGCTCTAGCGGGGGGACCTACAATGAGCAGTTCTTC. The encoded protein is CASSARSSGGTYNEQFF.

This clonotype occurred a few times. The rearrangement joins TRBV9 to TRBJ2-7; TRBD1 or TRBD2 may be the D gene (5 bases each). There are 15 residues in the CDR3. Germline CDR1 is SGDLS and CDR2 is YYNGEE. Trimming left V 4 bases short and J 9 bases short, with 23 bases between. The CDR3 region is CASSPPGQDFLRQYF. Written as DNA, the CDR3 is TGTGCCAGCAGCCCTCCGGGGCAGGACTTCCTAAGGCAGTACTTC.

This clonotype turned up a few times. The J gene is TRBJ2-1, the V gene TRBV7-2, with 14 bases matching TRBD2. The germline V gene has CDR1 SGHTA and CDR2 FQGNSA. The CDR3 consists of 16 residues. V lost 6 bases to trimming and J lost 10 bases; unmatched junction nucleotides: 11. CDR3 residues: CASSRFGLAGGPEQFF. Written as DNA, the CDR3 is TGTGCCAGCAGTCGTTTTGGACTAGCGGGAGGCCCGGAGCAGTTCTTC.

As DNA, the CDR3 is TGTGCCTGGAGTGTAATGGTTGGGTTTCTAAGGAAGCAGTTCTTC. Translation gives CAWSVMVGFLRKQFF. The rearrangement links TRBV30 to TRBJ2-1; D ambiguous. The germline V gene encodes CDR1 GTSNPN and CDR2 SVGIG (reference sequence). The V end was cut by 0 bases, the J end by 11 bases, with 20 bases between. The CDR3 sequence is 15 residues long.

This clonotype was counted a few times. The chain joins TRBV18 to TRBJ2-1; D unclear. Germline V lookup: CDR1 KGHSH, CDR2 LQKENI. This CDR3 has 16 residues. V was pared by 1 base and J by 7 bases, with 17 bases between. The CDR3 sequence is CASSPLPKDVGNEQFF. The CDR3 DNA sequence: TGTGCCAGCTCACCACTTCCGAAGGATGTGGGGAATGAGCAGTTCTTC.

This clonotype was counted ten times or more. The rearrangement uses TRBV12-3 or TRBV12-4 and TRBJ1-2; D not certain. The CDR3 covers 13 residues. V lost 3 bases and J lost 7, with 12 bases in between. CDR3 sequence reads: CASSLGQKLGYTF. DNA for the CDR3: TGTGCCAGCAGTTTGGGCCAAAAACTTGGCTACACCTTC.

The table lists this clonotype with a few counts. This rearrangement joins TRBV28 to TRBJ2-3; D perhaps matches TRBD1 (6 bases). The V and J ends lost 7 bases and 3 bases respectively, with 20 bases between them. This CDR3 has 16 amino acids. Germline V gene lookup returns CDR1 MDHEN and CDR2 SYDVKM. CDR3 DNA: TGTGCCAGCACAACCCTTGACAGGCGGAGAACAGATACGCAGTATTTT. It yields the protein CASTTLDRRRTDTQYF.

The CDR3 coding sequence is TGTGCCAGCAGTCCTAGCGGGAGGGAAGAGACCCAGTACTTC. Translated: CASSPSGREETQYF. The chain links TRBV12-3 or TRBV12-4 to TRBJ2-5; 12 nucleotides match TRBD2. V was clipped by 5 bases and J by 3 bases; unmatched bases: 1. CDR3 size: 14 residues.

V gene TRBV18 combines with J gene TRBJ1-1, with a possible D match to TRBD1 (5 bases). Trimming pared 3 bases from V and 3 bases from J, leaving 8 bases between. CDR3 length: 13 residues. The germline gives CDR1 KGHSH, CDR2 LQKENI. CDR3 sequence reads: CASSPGGDTEAFF. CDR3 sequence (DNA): TGTGCCAGCTCACCTGGAGGGGACACTGAAGCTTTCTTT.